This T cell receptor (beta chain) comes out of a study of cytomegalovirus exposure and HLA in healthy donors. Overall study context: Per a later analysis, the roughly 670 first-cohort and over 90 validation repertoires shared one platform. Whole-study findings and limits: There were a few CMV-associated chains whose specificity for CMV antigens was confirmed in vitro. Cytomegalovirus status was reportedly diagnosed by the classifier with high sensitivity and specificity. TCR clusters originating in the first cohort tended to co-occur in the approximately 120 validation repertoires, according to a later analysis.

Measured with immunoSEQ multiplex PCR; TCRdb has only the in-frame clones, and not every one. The sample consists of 90,000 to 150,000 clones, over 65% of them appearing once. A note on this clone: Its target is not known.

CDR1 is SGHDN, CDR2 FVKESK, per germline. The V end lost 0 bases, the J end lost 0 bases, and 16 bases lay between the germline ends. The CDR3 runs 18 residues. The clonotype was recovered from a woman younger than 45 in good health and CMV-seronegative. The chain carries TRBV14 and TRBJ2-3, with unresolved D. The source material was PBMCs. The CDR3 nucleotides are TGTGCCAGCAGCCAAGAAAGATTTGGCAGGCCTAGCACAGATACGCAGTATTTT. Its protein is CASSQERFGRPSTDTQYF.